This entry features one T cell receptor (beta chain) sequence. The record originates from a study of cytomegalovirus exposure and HLA in healthy donors. Unmatched junction bases numbered 1, after V lost 1 base and J lost 3 bases. The CDR3 spans 16 residues. Germline V gene lookup returns CDR1 SGHNT and CDR2 YENEEA. The study ran its PCR with 60 Vbeta and 13 Jbeta primers. This table comes from immunoSEQ multiplex PCR, and its TCRdb copy is limited to in-frame clones, with some not included. The repertoire holds about 160,000 clones, with 65% to 80% as singletons. The receptor was isolated from a man aged 18 to 35 in good health and CMV-seropositive. The V call is TRBV11-3, the J call TRBJ2-2, with 11 bases that match TRBD2. Sequencing input: PBMCs. The CDR3 loop reads CASSLGLAGYTGELFF. The CDR3 region has the DNA TGTGCCAGCAGCTTAGGACTAGCGGGATACACCGGGGAGCTGTTTTTT.